This TCR beta chain emerged from a study of T cell responses to AZD1222 COVID-19 vaccine. Profiling relied on immunoSEQ multiplex PCR, and the TCRdb table lists in-frame clones only, not all of them. Seen here are around 130,000 clones, about 90% observed once, and the top ten hold around 1.7%. Germline lookup yields CDR1 SGHTA and CDR2 FQGTGA. This CDR3 region has 15 residues. The V segment lost 5 bases and the J segment 4 bases; nucleotides outside the gene matches: 6. The material was peripheral blood, obtained on day 0 of AZD1222 vaccination. The chain uses TRBV7-3 and TRBJ1-3; 9 bases align to TRBD1. This receptor was identified in an adult in good health. The CDR3 loop is CASSRTGQGGNTIYF. CDR3 nucleotide sequence: TGTGCCAGCAGCCGGACGGGACAGGGCGGAAACACCATATATTTT.